These T cell receptor beta chains were read from a single sample in a study of blood T cells in healthy people across ages. TCRdb called the 5' RACE reads again in MiXCR, with one record for every CDR3 protein. The sample carries roughly 1,500,000 distinct CDR3 sequences, around 36% recorded once. The sequenced sample consisted of blood. The receptors here all came from a woman aged 25 to 45 in good health. CDR3s include the opening cysteine and the closing phenylalanine or tryptophan.

V	CDR3
TRBV29-1	CGVETEFTEAFF
TRBV9	CASSGGGLGGIGAAEAFF
TRBV29-1	CSVVLGGPNYGYTF
TRBV5-6	CASSLDSFVVDNEQFF
TRBV3-1	CASSQGLHSYEQYF
TRBV6-5	CATTTESGPGELFF
TRBV4-2	CASSLRQEAQGGRHEQYF
TRBV4-1	CASSQDVGQGNYGYTF
TRBV20-1	CSPPSGAQGANSNTEAFF
TRBV20-1	CSALEWWEGRNEQFF
TRBV3-1	CASSRGTSGSRETQYF
TRBV20-1	CSARLAGTSYEQYF
TRBV30	CAWSGRQVYGYTF
TRBV10-3	CAITQTSGGSSYNEQFF
TRBV7-2	CASSLARGEAFF
TRBV5-1	CASGQGLADTGELFF
TRBV19	CASSIPPGGGYTF
TRBV4-1	CASSQETGGRSDTQYF
TRBV2	CASSEAFPGLAVNEQFF
TRBV11-1	CASSRTAGELFF
TRBV20-1	CSASGLAGGHYNEQFF
TRBV5-4	CASSLDRGGPSGYNEQFF
TRBV4-2	CASSPMILGSREQFF
TRBV21-1	CASIKDVRNSPLHF
TRBV20-1	CSATPQKTNYGYTF
TRBV7-2	CASRPSIAAIWEQYF
TRBV30	CAWQGSSNEQFF
TRBV2	CASSAGSPMGTEAFF
TRBV28	CASRIKTGAGELFF
TRBV27	CASSLRSCEQYF
TRBV29-1	CSVDRTSGSNEQFF
TRBV5-5	CASSRGPVADYYEQYF
TRBV27	CASSLSAPPYEQYF
TRBV6-1	CASSEGGDISGQYF
TRBV2	CAGRTEQETQYF
TRBV13	CASSWDWGETQYF
TRBV15	CATSRDPGNYGYTF
TRBV27	CASSSQGLSNEKLFF
TRBV5-1	CASSLPTRETQYF
TRBV6-6	CASSYLPAVIDTQYF
TRBV15	CATSREFSGSGELFF
TRBV9	CASSEGGDRGYEQYF
TRBV6-1	CASSPRPRRFSGNTIYF
TRBV7-9	CASSTWDSYEQYF
TRBV30	CAWWTGTRKETQYF
TRBV18	CASSPLTTSYEQYF
TRBV7-9	CASSLAQGGVYEQYF
TRBV20-1	CSAPRRPSYNEQFF